This is a list of T cell receptor beta chains from one sample in a study of beta chain features in type 1 diabetes. The repertoire was sequenced with immunoSEQ multiplex PCR; TCRdb's copy has only in-frame clones and lacks some. The repertoire holds around 170,000 clones, with approximately 8.7% as singletons. Sequencing was performed on central memory CD4+ T cells from blood. The source is a woman in her twenties or thirties with type 1 diabetes. The conserved cysteine and the conserved F or W are not part of the CDR3 here.

TRBJ2-7 | TRBV10-3 | AISDSLPYEQY
TRBJ2-5 | TRBV11-2 | ASSLALAGARETQY
TRBJ2-4 | TRBV28 | ASSRQDIQY
TRBJ2-2 | TRBV9 | ASTGANTGELF
TRBJ1-5 | TRBV6-5 | ASRLLGDQPQH
TRBJ2-1 | TRBV18 | ASSRGLAGAVEQF
TRBJ1-5 | TRBV7-8 | ASSPIERGGQPQH
TRBJ2-7 | TRBV5-6 | ASSPLTGSRYEQY
TRBJ2-2 | TRBV6-5 | ASSTAGELF
TRBJ1-5 | TRBV7-9 | ASSLGPTLSNQPQH
TRBJ2-7 | TRBV29-1 | SVASGQVGSEQY
TRBJ1-2 | TRBV5-1 | ASSLQGQGYGYT
TRBJ1-1 | TRBV6-1 | ASLPGHLTEAF
TRBJ2-5 | TRBV5-1 | ASSFLQETQY
TRBJ2-3 | TRBV5-4 | ASSLGTSGRRSTDTQY
TRBJ2-3 | TRBV9 | ASSVQGVPDTQY
TRBJ2-5 | TRBV5-6 | ASSLPGTTQETQY
TRBJ2-1 | TRBV9 | ASSVGLADYNEQF
TRBJ2-1 | TRBV4-2 | ASSLNREQF
TRBJ2-1 | TRBV6-5 | ASSYVGGRAHEQF
TRBJ2-7 | TRBV18 | ASSPRTGLNEQY
TRBJ1-4 | TRBV6-6 | ASRGGPATNEKLF
TRBJ2-3 | TRBV5-4 | ASSGVGTGPSTDTQY
TRBJ2-2 | TRBV29-1 | SVRETDTGELF
TRBJ2-7 | TRBV4-2 | ASSQQGSSYEQY
TRBJ1-1 | TRBV18 | ASSPGQGWNTEAF
TRBJ2-1 | TRBV7-3 | ASSKLAASYNEQF
TRBJ1-2 | TRBV30 | AWSTRGLYGYT
TRBJ1-3 | TRBV28 | ASSSHLQTGPGNTIY
TRBJ1-2 | TRBV4-1 | ASSQESTGVGYGYT
TRBJ2-4 | TRBV7-2 | ASSSYEGTGYIQY
TRBJ1-5 | TRBV6-5 | ASSYSGGRNQPQH
TRBJ1-1 | TRBV5-1 | ASSFTGGGSTEAF
TRBJ1-3 | TRBV28 | ASTSDTSGNTIY
TRBJ2-2 | TRBV27 | ASKPDSYTGELF
TRBJ2-1 | TRBV5-1 | ASRGTSGYNEQF
TRBJ2-3 | TRBV9 | ASSPPVGRPTDTQY
TRBJ2-7 | TRBV5-1 | ASRSGTDYEQY
TRBJ2-1 | TRBV27 | ASSRLAGDYNEQF
TRBJ2-3 | TRBV5-1 | ASSLGLATDTQY
TRBJ1-1 | TRBV2 | ASSEGGDTEAF
TRBJ2-2 | TRBV9 | ASSVVVGGNTGELF
TRBJ2-2 | TRBV9 | ASSDDRAPNTGELF
TRBJ1-1 | TRBV11-2 | ASSLNAATEAF
TRBJ2-7 | TRBV19 | ASSQGNHEQY
TRBJ1-4 | TRBV5-1 | ASSLGPAGNEKLF
TRBJ1-4 | TRBV19 | ASSRQGTNEKLF
TRBJ2-5 | TRBV18 | ASSPHARETQY
TRBJ2-2 | TRBV19 | ASNRGYTGELF
TRBJ1-4 | TRBV28 | ATGVREKLF
TRBJ2-3 | TRBV11-2 | ASSPDRDTDTQY
TRBJ1-1 | TRBV27 | ASSRELTGGTEAF
TRBJ2-7 | TRBV29-1 | SVGQDGFYEQY
TRBJ1-1 | TRBV10-3 | AITGQRETEAF
TRBJ2-5 | TRBV2 | ASSEGSYQETQY